A single sample is the source of the 20 T cell receptor beta chains below, sequenced in a study of CD8 T cells in ankylosing spondylitis (dated by TCRdb to 2016 to 2017). Library construction relied on 5' RACE. These reads were obtained on an Illumina HiSeq 2500. Using fastp trimming at Q25 and MiXCR clonotype assembly, TCRdb reanalyzed the public sequencing data and kept in-frame beta chains. When rows share a CDR3 protein, they turn into one entry using the most common DNA and genes. For this sample there are about 130,000 distinct CDR3 sequences; 12% to 15% appear just once. Of the sample, 2.5% to 3.5% is held by the ten largest clones. Sequencing input: blood, either unsorted or a sorted T cell fraction (not recorded which). All receptors derive from a female donor with ankylosing spondylitis or in good health (not recorded which).

The chain links TRBV29-1 to TRBJ2-5; D uncertain. The V and J ends lost 3 bases and 0 bases respectively, with 5 bases between them. The CDR3 totals 12 residues. Germline CDR1 reads SQVTM; CDR2 reads ANQGSEA. The DNA of the CDR3 is TGCAGCGTTGACAGGAACCAAGAGACCCAGTACTTC. This sequence encodes CSVDRNQETQYF.

This clonotype is medium-sized by share. This chain joins TRBV5-1 and TRBJ2-1, with D perhaps TRBD2 (6 bases). CDR1 is SGHRS, CDR2 YFSETQ, per germline. This CDR3 comprises 15 residues. Trimming removed 2 bases from V and 3 bases from J, with 12 bases in between. The CDR3 is CASSLRDSHYNEQFF. The CDR3 nucleotides are TGCGCCAGCAGCTTACGGGACTCCCACTACAATGAGCAGTTCTTC.

This clonotype was seen at least ten times. The chain joins TRBV29-1 to TRBJ2-7, with D tentatively TRBD1 (6 bases). The V and J ends lost 3 bases and 2 bases respectively, with 8 bases between them. Germline V gene lookup returns CDR1 SQVTM and CDR2 ANQGSEA. There are 12 residues in the CDR3. In nucleotides, the CDR3 is TGCAGCGTTGAGGGACAAACCTACGAGCAGTACTTC. As protein: CSVEGQTYEQYF.

Remarks on this clonotype: A much larger clone lies one base from this, so it may be a read error. V is TRBV7-8 and J is TRBJ1-5; D gene unclear. The J call may be incorrect, as the DNA end agrees better with TRBJ2-3. There are 14 residues in the CDR3. Germline assignment: CDR1 SGHVS and CDR2 FQNEAQ. In DNA form, the CDR3 reads TGTGCCAGCAGCTTAGGGCAGTCCTATCAGCCCCAGTATTTT. As protein: CASSLGQSYQPQYF.

The chain uses TRBV20-1 and TRBJ2-1; no reliable D call. This CDR3 comprises 11 residues. V was shortened by 5 bases and J by 10 bases, with 12 bases between the two germline ends. Germline-derived CDR1 and CDR2 are DFQATT and SNEGSKA (reference sequence). The CDR3 DNA reads as TGCAGTGCTCCCATGGGTCCCGAGCAGTTCTTC. This sequence encodes CSAPMGPEQFF.

This clonotype was picked up many times. This chain connects TRBV12-3 or TRBV12-4 to TRBJ2-1; no definite D call. The CDR3 is 11 residues long. Trimming stripped 0 bases from V and 10 bases from J, with 4 bases between. The CDR3 DNA is TGTGCCAGCAGTTTAGCCCACGAGCAGTTCTTC. It translates to CASSLAHEQFF.

This chain joins TRBV5-1 and TRBJ2-7; D unclear. V lost 0 bases to trimming and J lost 3 bases, with 10 bases between them. This CDR3 spans 14 amino acids. Germline CDR1 is SGHRS and CDR2 is YFSETQ. The CDR3 region has the DNA TGCGCCAGCAGCTTGGGGCCATCGGACTACGAGCAGTACTTC. Translating gives CASSLGPSDYEQYF.

In this sample, this clonotype turned up many times. J is TRBJ1-3 and V is TRBV5-1, with D maybe TRBD1 (5 bases). V shed 4 bases and J shed 0 bases, with 8 bases lying between them. CDR1 and CDR2 from the germline V gene are SGHRS and YFSETQ. CDR3 length: 14 amino acids. CDR3 region: CASSAQGSGNTIYF. DNA for the CDR3: TGCGCCAGCAGCGCGCAGGGCTCTGGAAACACCATATATTTT.

This sequence joins TRBV11-2 and TRBJ1-6; D gene ambiguous. V was pared by 0 bases and J by 4 bases, with 13 bases between. The CDR3 runs to 17 residues. Germline values: CDR1 SGHAT, CDR2 FQNNGV. CDR3 region: CASSLDQLPLYNSPLHF. CDR3 DNA: TGTGCCAGCAGCTTAGACCAATTGCCCCTTTATAATTCACCCCTCCACTTT.

In this sample, this clonotype turned up a few times. The J gene is TRBJ2-1, the V gene TRBV18; D is ambiguous. Germline V gene lookup returns CDR1 KGHSH and CDR2 LQKENI. Trimming stripped 5 bases from V and 10 bases from J, with 9 bases between. The CDR3 is 11 residues long. CDR3 residues: CASSGLREQFF. In DNA, the CDR3 is TGTGCCAGCTCAGGTCTGCGGGAGCAGTTCTTC.

This clonotype was found many times. The V call is TRBV6-1, the J call TRBJ2-1; a weak D match, TRBD2 (5 bases). Trimming took 6 bases from V and 7 from J, leaving 7 bases between them. CDR1 and CDR2 (germline): MNHNS, SASEGT. This CDR3 has 11 amino acids. The CDR3 region has the DNA TGTGCCAGCAGGGAGGAGAATGAGCAGTTCTTC. Encoded protein: CASREENEQFF.

The chain employs TRBV30 and TRBJ2-2, with D uncertain. This CDR3 is built from 14 residues. From germline, CDR1 is GTSNPN and CDR2 SVGIG (reference sequence). V lost 2 bases and J lost 7, with 14 bases in between. The CDR3 bases are TGTGCCTGGAGTCTTCTTAGGACCGGCGGGGAGCTGTTTTTT. Translated, it gives CAWSLLRTGGELFF.

This clonotype was seen at least ten times. V and J are TRBV24-1 and TRBJ2-3; 7 bases are a match to TRBD1. Germline-derived CDR1 and CDR2 are KGHDR and SFDVKD. The CDR3 spans 17 residues. V shed 4 bases and J 5 bases; nucleotides not matched to a gene: 14. The chain's CDR3 is CATSDSLTGRFGDTQYF. The CDR3, as DNA: TGTGCCACCAGTGACTCCCTGACAGGGCGTTTTGGAGATACGCAGTATTTT.

The V gene is TRBV7-3, the J gene TRBJ2-3; no clear D gene. Germline V gene data show CDR1 as SGHTA and CDR2 as FQGTGA. The V gene lost 5 bases and the J gene lost 4 bases, with 16 bases spanning the gap. CDR3 length: 15 residues. This CDR3 reads CASSPSKGIADTQYF. CDR3 in DNA: TGTGCCAGCAGCCCAAGCAAGGGCATCGCAGATACGCAGTATTTT.

The chain recombines TRBV12-3 or TRBV12-4 with TRBJ2-2; 8 nucleotides align to TRBD2. This CDR3 is built from 15 residues. With 6 bases clipped from V and 4 bases from J, the junction kept 7 bases outside the gene matches. The CDR3 coding sequence is TGTGCCAGCAGCCGGGGGGGATCGGGCACCGGGGAGCTGTTTTTT. This translates into CASSRGGSGTGELFF.

This chain links TRBV20-1 with TRBJ2-7; 8 nucleotides align to TRBD2. The CDR3 has 15 residues. V was pared by 1 base and J by 3 bases, with 8 bases of the junction left unmatched. The V gene's germline CDR1 is DFQATT and CDR2 SNEGSKA (reference sequence). The CDR3 sequence is CSARVGLAGDYEQYF. Here the CDR3 DNA reads TGCAGTGCTAGAGTCGGCCTAGCGGGCGACTACGAGCAGTACTTC.

This clonotype occurred many times. V usage is TRBV11-2 and J usage is TRBJ2-1; 7 bases line up with TRBD2. This CDR3 has 15 amino acids. The V gene end was trimmed by 5 bases and the J gene end by 6 bases; junction bases not matched to a gene: 10. Germline CDR1 reads SGHAT; CDR2 reads FQNNGV. CDR3 nucleotide sequence: TGTGCCAGCAGCCCACCCAGCGGGACCTCCAATGAGCAGTTCTTC. It specifies CASSPPSGTSNEQFF.

This chain uses TRBV5-1 with TRBJ1-1, with D tentatively TRBD1 (5 bases). Germline V gene lookup returns CDR1 SGHRS and CDR2 YFSETQ. The CDR3 extends over 14 amino acids. With 5 bases removed from V and 4 bases from J, the gap between germline ends came to 15 bases. Here the CDR3 reads CASRSSEGLTEAFF. CDR3 DNA sequence: TGCGCCAGCAGGTCCTCGGAGGGGCTCACTGAAGCTTTCTTT.

This rearrangement joins TRBV7-3 to TRBJ2-3; 8 bases are a match to TRBD2. CDR1 SGHTA and CDR2 FQGTGA come from the germline V gene. This CDR3 is 15 amino acids long. Trimming at V came to 5 bases and at J to 3 bases, leaving 7 bases not matched to a gene. The chain's CDR3 is CASSLAGHGTDTQYF. The CDR3, as DNA: TGTGCCAGCAGCCTAGCGGGCCACGGGACAGATACGCAGTATTTT.

This clonotype occurred a few times. The chain joins TRBV12-3 or TRBV12-4 to TRBJ1-3; the D gene is possibly TRBD1 (5 bases). Trimming left V 4 bases short and J 5 bases short, with 18 bases between. The CDR3 covers 16 residues. CDR3 DNA sequence: TGTGCCAGCAGTTCCGCGAGGGGTGCGGGGAGAAACACCATATATTTT. Its translation is CASSSARGAGRNTIYF.